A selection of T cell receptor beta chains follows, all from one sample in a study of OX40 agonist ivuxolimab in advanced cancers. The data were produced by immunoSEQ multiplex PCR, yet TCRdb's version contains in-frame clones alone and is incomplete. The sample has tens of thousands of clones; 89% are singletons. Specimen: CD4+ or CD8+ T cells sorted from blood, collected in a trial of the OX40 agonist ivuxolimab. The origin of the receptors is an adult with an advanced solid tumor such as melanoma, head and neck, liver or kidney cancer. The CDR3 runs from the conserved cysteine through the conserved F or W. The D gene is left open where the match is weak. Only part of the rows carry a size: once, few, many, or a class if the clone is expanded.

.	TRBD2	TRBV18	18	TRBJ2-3	CASSPQASGPGGTDTQYF	TGTGCCAGCTCACCGCAGGCTAGCGGCCCGGGGGGCACAGATACGCAGTATTTT
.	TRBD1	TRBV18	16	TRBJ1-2	CASSPPGQGRNYGYTF	TGTGCCAGCTCACCACCGGGACAGGGCAGGAACTATGGCTACACCTTC
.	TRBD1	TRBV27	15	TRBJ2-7	CASSFITGVWYEQYF	TGTGCCAGCAGTTTTATCACAGGGGTTTGGTACGAGCAGTACTTC
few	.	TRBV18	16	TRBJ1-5	CASSPSSAAANQPQHF	TGTGCCAGCTCACCTTCTTCGGCAGCTGCTAATCAGCCCCAGCATTTT
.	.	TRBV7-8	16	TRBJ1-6	CASSPRGPQTNSPLHF	TGTGCCAGCAGCCCCCGGGGGCCCCAAACGAATTCACCCCTCCACTTT
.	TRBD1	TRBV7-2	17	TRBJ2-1	CASSSRRTGGVGDEQFF	TGTGCCAGCAGCTCCAGAAGGACAGGGGGCGTAGGCGATGAGCAGTTCTTC
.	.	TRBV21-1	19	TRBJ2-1	CASSKALGGRTLNYNEQFF	TGTGCCAGCAGCAAAGCGCTGGGCGGCCGAACCCTCAACTACAATGAGCAGTTCTTC
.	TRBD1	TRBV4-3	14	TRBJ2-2	CASSRQGASGELFF	TGCGCCAGCAGCCGACAGGGGGCTAGCGGGGAGCTGTTTTTT
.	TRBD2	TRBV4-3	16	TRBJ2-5	CASSQGIAGGQETQYF	TGCGCCAGCAGCCAAGGGATAGCGGGGGGGCAAGAGACCCAGTACTTC
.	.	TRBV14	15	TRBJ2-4	CASSRTELAKNIQYF	TGTGCCAGCAGCCGGACAGAACTAGCCAAAAACATTCAGTACTTC
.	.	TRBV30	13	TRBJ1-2	CAWSVGSNYGYTF	TGTGCCTGGAGTGTAGGATCTAACTATGGCTACACCTTC
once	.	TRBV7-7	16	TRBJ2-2	CASSKDRGPSTGELFF	TGTGCTAGCAGTAAAGACCGGGGGCCTTCCACCGGGGAGCTGTTTTTT
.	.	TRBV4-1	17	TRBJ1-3	CASSQRLTASSGNTIYF	TGCGCCAGCAGCCAACGGTTGACAGCGAGCTCTGGAAACACCATATATTTT
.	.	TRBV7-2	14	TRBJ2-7	CASSLEIERNEQYF	TGTGCCAGCAGCTTAGAGATTGAACGTAACGAGCAGTACTTC
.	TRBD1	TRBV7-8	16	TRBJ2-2	CASSFLGQGSTGELFF	TGTGCCAGCAGCTTCCTGGGACAGGGATCCACCGGGGAGCTGTTTTTT
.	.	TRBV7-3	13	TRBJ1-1	CASSLSITGEAFF	TGTGCCAGCAGCTTATCTATAACCGGGGAAGCTTTCTTT
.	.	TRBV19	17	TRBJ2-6	CASTVWFESSGANVLTF	TGTGCCAGTACTGTCTGGTTCGAGAGCTCTGGGGCCAACGTCCTGACTTTC
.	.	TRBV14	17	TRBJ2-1	CASSQERGSSSYNEQFF	TGTGCCAGCAGCCAGGAGAGAGGCTCAAGCTCCTACAATGAGCAGTTCTTC
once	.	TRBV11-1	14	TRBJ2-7	CASSLTRGYYEQYF	TGTGCCAGCAGCTTAACCCGCGGATACTACGAGCAGTACTTC
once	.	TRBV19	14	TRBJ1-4	CASSLRDSTEKLFF	TGTGCCAGTAGTTTGCGGGATTCAACTGAAAAACTGTTTTTT
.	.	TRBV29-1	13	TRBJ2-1	CSVKGDWNNEQFF	TGCAGCGTCAAAGGGGATTGGAACAATGAGCAGTTCTTC
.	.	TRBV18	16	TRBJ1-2	CASSPRQGRLSYGYTF	TGTGCCAGCTCACCACGGCAGGGGCGGTTGAGCTATGGCTACACCTTC
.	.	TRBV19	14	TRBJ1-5	CASSIVSSNQPQHF	TGTGCCAGTAGTATAGTTTCGAGCAATCAGCCCCAGCATTTT
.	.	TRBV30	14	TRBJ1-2	CAWQTEWGNYGYTF	TGTGCCTGGCAAACAGAATGGGGGAACTATGGCTACACCTTC
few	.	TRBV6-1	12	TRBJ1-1	CASSRARDEAFF	TGTGCCAGCTCCCGAGCAAGAGATGAAGCTTTCTTT
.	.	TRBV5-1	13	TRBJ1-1	CASSLDRLIEAFF	TGCGCCAGCAGCTTGGACAGGCTAATTGAAGCTTTCTTT
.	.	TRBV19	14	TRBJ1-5	CASSIGAEKQPQHF	TGTGCCAGTAGTATAGGGGCGGAAAAGCAGCCCCAGCATTTT
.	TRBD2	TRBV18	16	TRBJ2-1	CASSPPGLAGGNEQFF	TGTGCCAGCTCACCCCCGGGGCTAGCGGGGGGCAATGAGCAGTTCTTC
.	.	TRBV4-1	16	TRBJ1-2	CASSQDNLGENYGYTF	TGCGCCAGCAGCCAAGATAATTTAGGGGAGAACTATGGCTACACCTTC
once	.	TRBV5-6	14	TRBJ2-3	CASYWNSYTDTQYF	TGTGCCAGTTATTGGAATTCATACACAGATACGCAGTATTTT
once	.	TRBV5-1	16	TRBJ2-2	CASSFRAQGNTGELFF	TGCGCCAGCAGCTTTAGGGCACAGGGAAACACCGGGGAGCTGTTTTTT
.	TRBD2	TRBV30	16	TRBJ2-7	CAWDPRGLAGSYEQYF	TGTGCCTGGGACCCCCGGGGCCTAGCGGGATCTTACGAGCAGTACTTC
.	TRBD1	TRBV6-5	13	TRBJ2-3	CASSRQGPDTQYF	TGTGCCAGCAGTCGACAGGGCCCAGATACGCAGTATTTT